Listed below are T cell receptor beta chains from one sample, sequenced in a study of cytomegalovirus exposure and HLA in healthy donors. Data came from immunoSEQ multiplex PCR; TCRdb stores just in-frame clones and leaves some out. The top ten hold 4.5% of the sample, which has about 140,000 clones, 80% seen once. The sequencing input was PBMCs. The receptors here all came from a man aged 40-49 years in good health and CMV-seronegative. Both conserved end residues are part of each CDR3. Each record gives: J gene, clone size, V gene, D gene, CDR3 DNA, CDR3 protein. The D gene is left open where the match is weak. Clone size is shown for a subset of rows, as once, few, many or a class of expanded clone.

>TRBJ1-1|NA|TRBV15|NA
TGTGCCACCAGCACTCAGTGGACTGAAGCTTTCTTT
CATSTQWTEAFF
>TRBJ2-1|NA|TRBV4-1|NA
TGCGCCAGCAGCCAACCTCGGGGTGGAAATGAGCAGTTCTTC
CASSQPRGGNEQFF
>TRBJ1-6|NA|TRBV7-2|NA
TGTGCCAGCAGCGACGACACCTTACTCAGCTCCTATAATTCACCCCTCCACTTT
CASSDDTLLSSYNSPLHF
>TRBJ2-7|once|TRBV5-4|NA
TGTGCCAGCAGCTTGAAAGGGGGTAGCGAGCAGTACTTC
CASSLKGGSEQYF
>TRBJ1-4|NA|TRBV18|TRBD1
TGTGCCAGCTCAATTCAACAGGGGGCGACTGGGGAAAAACTGTTTTTT
CASSIQQGATGEKLFF
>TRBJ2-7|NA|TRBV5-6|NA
TGTGCCAGCAGCCTGGGGCCCAACTCCTACGAGCAGTACTTC
CASSLGPNSYEQYF
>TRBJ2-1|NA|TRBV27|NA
TGTGCCAGCAGGCGAGGCAATGAGCAGTTCTTC
CASRRGNEQFF
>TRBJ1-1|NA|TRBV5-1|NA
TGCGCCAGCAGCTTTCAGGGGCCGGACACTGAAGCTTTCTTT
CASSFQGPDTEAFF
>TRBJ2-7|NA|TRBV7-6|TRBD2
TGTGCCAGCAGCTTAGCGGCTAGCGGGGGGGCCTACGAGCAGTACTTC
CASSLAASGGAYEQYF
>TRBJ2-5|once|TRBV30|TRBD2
TGTGCCTTCAGGGGACTAGCGTCCGTGGAGCAGTACTTC
CAFRGLASVEQYF
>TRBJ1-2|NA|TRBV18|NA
TGTGCCAGCTCACCCGAGACTGGAGCTAACTATGGCTACACCTTC
CASSPETGANYGYTF
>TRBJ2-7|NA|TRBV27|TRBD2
TGTGCCAGCAGTTCATTAGCGGGACCTCCCACGGAGCAGTACTTC
CASSSLAGPPTEQYF
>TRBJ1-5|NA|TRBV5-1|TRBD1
TGCGCCAGCAGCCCAGGGACAGGAGGCAATCAGCCCCAGCATTTT
CASSPGTGGNQPQHF
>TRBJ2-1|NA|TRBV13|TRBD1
TGTGCCAGCAGCTTATACACAGGGGGCGCGCGGCATGAGCAGTTCTTC
CASSLYTGGARHEQFF
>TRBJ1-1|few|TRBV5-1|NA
TGCGCCAGCAGGACAGCTTTGAACACTGAAGCTTTCTTT
CASRTALNTEAFF
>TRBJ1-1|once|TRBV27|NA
NA
CASLSGVEAFF
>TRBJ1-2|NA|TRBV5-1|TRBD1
TGCGCCAGCAGCTTGGCCCCAGGGGGCTTGGACTATGGCTACACCTTC
CASSLAPGGLDYGYTF
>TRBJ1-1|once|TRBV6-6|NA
TGTGCCAGCAGTTACTCATCAGAGGGCAGGGGAGCTTTCTTT
CASSYSSEGRGAFF
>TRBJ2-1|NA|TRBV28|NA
TGTGCCAGCAGTTCTGACAGGATCTACAATGAGCAGTTCTTC
CASSSDRIYNEQFF
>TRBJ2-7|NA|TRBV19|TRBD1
TGTGCCAGTAGTAGGCAGGGGGTCCACGAGCAGTACTTC
CASSRQGVHEQYF
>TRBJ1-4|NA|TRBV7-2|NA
TGTGCCAGCAGCTTATCGGGGGGGTTTGAAAAACTGTTTTTT
CASSLSGGFEKLFF
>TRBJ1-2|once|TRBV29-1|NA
TGCAGCGTTGAAAGACAGACCTATGGCTACACCTTC
CSVERQTYGYTF
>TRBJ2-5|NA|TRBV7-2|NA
TGTGCCAGCAGCTTAGGCAGGCAGGGGCCGGGAGAGACCCAGTACTTC
CASSLGRQGPGETQYF
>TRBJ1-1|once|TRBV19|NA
TGTGCCAGTAGTAGGGACATAAACACTGAAGCTTTCTTT
CASSRDINTEAFF
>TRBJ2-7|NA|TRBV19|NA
TGTGCCAGTATGGCGGCCCACGAGATCGAGCAGTACTTC
CASMAAHEIEQYF
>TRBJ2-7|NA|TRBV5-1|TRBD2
TGCGCCAGCAGCCTGGGACTAGCGGGGGAGACCTACGAGCAGTACTTC
CASSLGLAGETYEQYF
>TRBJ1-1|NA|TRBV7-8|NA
TGTGCCAGCAGCACCGCACTGGGCCCCACTGAAGCTTTCTTT
CASSTALGPTEAFF
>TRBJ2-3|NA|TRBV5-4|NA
TGTGCCAGCAGCTTGGCCGGGGGTTCAGATACGCAGTATTTT
CASSLAGGSDTQYF
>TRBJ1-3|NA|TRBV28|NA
TGTGCCAGCAGCCTAGCCGTTAGGCAGGGAAACACCATATATTTT
CASSLAVRQGNTIYF
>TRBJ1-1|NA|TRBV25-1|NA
TGTGCCAGCAGTGGTTCCCGGGGTCCGGGGACTGAAGCTTTCTTT
CASSGSRGPGTEAFF
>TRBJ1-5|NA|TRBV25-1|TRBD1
TGTGCCAGCAGTGAATCTGGACAGGACTTCAATCAGCCCCAGCATTTT
CASSESGQDFNQPQHF
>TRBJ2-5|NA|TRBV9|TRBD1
TGTGCCAGCAGTAGCGGACAGGGGATGGTGGAGACCCAGTACTTC
CASSSGQGMVETQYF
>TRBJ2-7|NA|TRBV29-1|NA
TGCAGCGTTGAAGCTTGGGGAGGGCCAGGGGAAGCTCGCCTCAGGTACGAGCAGTACTTC
CSVEAWGGPGEARLRYEQYF